This TCR beta chain was identified during a study of metastatic and nonmetastatic thyroid tumors. Looking at the study overall: Comparative analysis of repertoires was undertaken across blood and tumor or nodule tissue obtained from malignant and benign thyroid patients.

The V gene end was trimmed by 8 bases and the J gene end by 2 bases; junction bases not matched to a gene: 10. The germline V gene encodes CDR1 SNHLY and CDR2 FYNNEI. The CDR3 has 16 residues. Overall study findings and caveats: The reported finding was significantly higher TCR beta diversity in malignant thyroid tumors relative to benign nodules, in blood and tumor.

Original handling: CDR3 was compared across clinicopathological groups, and the resulting differences were used to build a distant-metastasis classifier for papillary thyroid cancer. TCRdb reprocessed the PCR reads via MiXCR. These V and J calls rely on TCRdb rather than the paper's analysis. The sample lists tens of thousands of clones; about 13% were seen once. All patients reached thyroid surgery having received no treatment beforehand. To note about this clone: The antigen is not known. A much larger clone is a single base away; this may be a read error.

What was sequenced was blood. J is TRBJ2-4 and V is TRBV2, with TRBD1 matching 9 bases. This TCR derives from a female donor with papillary thyroid cancer or a benign thyroid nodule (not recorded which). Some clones in this sample may be carry-over from other donors' samples. CDR3 amino acids: CASDSGTGQSKNIQYF. The CDR3 region has the DNA TGTGCCAGCGATTCCGGGACAGGGCAGTCCAAAAACATTCAGTACTTC.